These 19 T cell receptor beta chains came from one sample sequenced in a study of cytomegalovirus exposure and HLA in healthy donors. The primer mix had 60 Vbeta and 13 Jbeta primers. Method: immunoSEQ multiplex PCR; TCRdb's copy keeps in-frame clones and lacks some. Its table records approximately 80,000 clones. Sequenced input: PBMCs. These receptors were taken from a woman younger than 45 in good health and CMV-seronegative.

This rearrangement joins TRBV27 to TRBJ2-3, with D possibly matching TRBD1 (6 bases). This CDR3 contains 15 residues. Germline V gene data show CDR1 as MNHEY and CDR2 as SMNVEV (reference sequence). V lost 1 base, J lost 2 bases, and 10 bases lay in between. CDR3 nucleotide sequence: TGTGCCAGCAGTTTATGGGGGCTTTACACAGATACGCAGTATTTT. Translation gives CASSLWGLYTDTQYF.

V is TRBV2 and J is TRBJ1-1, with 8 bases matching TRBD1. V lost 6 bases to trimming and J lost 1 base; unmatched junction nucleotides: 7. The germline V gene has CDR1 SNHLY and CDR2 FYNNEI. This CDR3 is built from 15 residues. CDR3 amino acids: CASRRTGTGNTEAFF. As DNA, the CDR3 is TGTGCCAGCAGGCGTACCGGGACAGGGAACACTGAAGCTTTCTTT.

The chain is built from TRBV13 and TRBJ2-3; D call uncertain. The CDR3 has 12 amino acids. The germline V gene has CDR1 PRHDT and CDR2 FYEKMQ (reference sequence). V was shortened by 5 bases and J by 4 bases, with 7 bases between the two germline ends. The CDR3 region is CASSQVADTQYF. CDR3 in DNA: TGTGCCAGCAGCCAGGTTGCAGATACGCAGTATTTT. The full variable domain, completed using reference TRBV13 and TRBJ2-3, is AAGVIQSPRHLIKEKRETATLKCYPIPRHDTVYWYQQGPGQDPQFLISFYEKMQSDKGSIPDRFSAQQFSDYHSELNMSSLELGDSALYFCASSQVADTQYFGPGTRLTVL.

The chain employs TRBV30 and TRBJ1-2; a weak D match, TRBD1 (5 bases). V lost 8 bases and J 2 bases, leaving 9 bases between the germline ends. Germline lookup yields CDR1 GTSNPN and CDR2 SVGIG (reference sequence). CDR3 size: 11 residues. CDR3 DNA: TGTGCCCGCGGGGGGAACTATGGCTACACCTTC. This gives the protein CARGGNYGYTF.

This sequence joins TRBV4-1 and TRBJ2-5; TRBD2 aligns across 11 bases. Trimming cost V 3 bases and J 4 bases; bases outside gene matches: 4. Germline CDR1 and CDR2: MGHRA and YSYEKL. This CDR3 is built from 15 residues. CDR3: CASSHSGTSGETQYF. The CDR3 DNA is TGCGCCAGCAGCCATTCCGGGACTAGCGGAGAGACCCAGTACTTC.

Notes on this clone: At one of its ends the junction is not consistent with the germline gene, which may arise from a read error. The rearrangement uses TRBV6-1 and TRBJ2-7; a possible D gene is TRBD1 (6 bases). The germline CDR1 and CDR2 sequences are MNHNS and SASEGT. There are 15 residues in the CDR3. The DNA of the CDR3 is TGTGCCAGCAGTGTCTTAACAGGGTCTCCATACGGGCAGTACTTC. This sequence encodes CASSVLTGSPYGQYF.

Notes on this clone: The sample holds other DNA sequences that translate to the same CDR3. The chain links TRBV10-3 to TRBJ2-2; no definite D call. This CDR3 contains 13 residues. The V gene lost 6 bases and the J gene lost 2 bases, with 7 bases spanning the gap. Germline V CDR1 and CDR2: ENHRY, SYGVKD. CDR3 nucleotide sequence: TGTGCCATCAGGGGCCTTAACACCGGGGAGCTGTTTTTT. Amino acids: CAIRGLNTGELFF.

The chain combines TRBV7-8 with TRBJ1-1; TRBD1 matches at 7 bases. Trimming cost V 4 bases and J 5 bases; bases outside gene matches: 4. CDR3 size: 13 residues. CDR1 SGHVS and CDR2 FQNEAQ come from the germline V gene. For the CDR3, the DNA is TGTGCCAGCAGCTCGGGACAGAGGACTGAAGCTTTCTTT. Translated: CASSSGQRTEAFF. Full variable domain (missing parts from reference TRBV7-8 and TRBJ1-1): GAGVSQSPRYKVAKRGQDVALRCDPISGHVSLFWYQQALGQGPEFLTYFQNEAQLDKSGLPSDRFFAERPEGSVSTLKIQRTQQEDSAVYLCASSSGQRTEAFFGQGTRLTVV.

V and J are TRBV4-1 and TRBJ1-4, with TRBD1 as a possible D gene (5 bases). The ends were cut back, 8 bases at V and 8 bases at J, with 27 bases in the middle. Germline V gene data show CDR1 as MGHRA and CDR2 as YSYEKL. This CDR3 contains 17 residues. The CDR3, as DNA: TGCGCCAGCGGCCCCGGGCCAGGGTTTCTCCAAGAAGAAAAACTGTTTTTT. It yields the protein CASGPGPGFLQEEKLFF.

This chain joins TRBV11-2 and TRBJ2-5; TRBD2 matches at 10 bases. This CDR3 contains 15 residues. The germline V gene encodes CDR1 SGHAT and CDR2 FQNNGV. V dropped 5 bases and J dropped 6; count of bases not matched to a gene: 9. CDR3 residues: CASSRGQAGGQTQYF. For the CDR3, the DNA is TGTGCCAGCAGCCGCGGGCAAGCGGGGGGGCAGACCCAGTACTTC.

In regard to this clone: Compared with germline, one end of the junction differs, possibly owing to a read error. In the same sample, other DNA sequences code for this CDR3. The chain combines TRBV6-5 with TRBJ1-6, with TRBD1 identical over 8 bases. The CDR3 runs 15 residues. Germline V CDR1 and CDR2: MNHEY, SVGAGI. The CDR3 DNA sequence: TGTGCCAGCAGTCCAACAGGGGGGGCTGGTTCACCCCTACACTTT. This codes for CASSPTGGAGSPLHF.

The chain recombines TRBV6-1 with TRBJ1-2; D remains unclear. The CDR3 is 11 residues long. Germline V gene lookup returns CDR1 MNHNS and CDR2 SASEGT. With 10 bases removed from V and 4 bases from J, the gap between germline ends came to 10 bases. The CDR3 loop is CATQTVYGYTF. The CDR3 DNA reads TGTGCCACCCAAACAGTCTATGGCTACACCTTC.

The chain has TRBV27 and TRBJ2-1; TRBD2 agrees at 12 bases. This CDR3 comprises 14 residues. The V segment lost 4 bases and the J segment 7 bases; nucleotides outside the gene matches: 2. The germline V gene has CDR1 MNHEY and CDR2 SMNVEV (reference sequence). CDR3 bases: TGTGCCAGCAGTTCACTAGCGGGAGGTAATGAGCAGTTCTTC. It is translated as CASSSLAGGNEQFF.

J is TRBJ2-7 and V is TRBV29-1; maybe TRBD1 (6 bases). The CDR3 is made up of 14 amino acids. V was pared by 5 bases and J by 2 bases, with 16 bases between. CDR1 and CDR2 (germline): SQVTM, ANQGSEA. The CDR3 DNA is TGCAGCGTTTATACGGGACAAAACCCCTACGAGCAGTACTTC. This sequence encodes CSVYTGQNPYEQYF.

This chain links TRBV30 with TRBJ2-6; 8 positions match TRBD1. This CDR3 has 16 amino acids. CDR1 and CDR2 (germline): GTSNPN, SVGIG (reference sequence). Trimming at V came to 5 bases and at J to 0 bases, leaving 6 bases not matched to a gene. The CDR3, as DNA: TGTGCCTGGGCGGGACAGGTTATCTCTGGGGCCAACGTCCTGACTTTC. Translated: CAWAGQVISGANVLTF.

The rearrangement uses TRBV6-4 and TRBJ2-1; D might be TRBD1 (6 bases). The V end lost 9 bases, the J end lost 7 bases, and 16 bases lay between the germline ends. The germline gives CDR1 MRHNA, CDR2 SNTAGT. CDR3 length equals 13 residues. CDR3 nucleotides: TGTGCCAGAGCAGGGGAACATAAGAATGAGCAGTTCTTC. The encoded protein is CARAGEHKNEQFF.

The chain employs TRBV5-8 and TRBJ1-5; the D gene is possibly TRBD1 (6 bases). There are 19 residues in the CDR3. Trimming stripped 0 bases from V and 0 bases from J, with 19 bases between. Germline CDR1 reads SGHTS; CDR2 reads YDEGEE. The CDR3 DNA reads as TGTGCCAGCAGCTTGGTACGGGACACCATGGTGTATAGCAATCAGCCCCAGCATTTT. Amino acids: CASSLVRDTMVYSNQPQHF.

The chain is built from TRBV5-1 and TRBJ2-2; 11 bases are a match to TRBD1. The CDR3 has 16 amino acids. Germline V gene sequence: CDR1 SGHRS, CDR2 YFSETQ. V lost 4 bases and J lost 4; bases outside the gene matches: 6. Here the CDR3 reads CASSPAGQGVTGELFF. The CDR3 DNA is TGCGCCAGCAGCCCGGCGGGACAGGGGGTCACCGGGGAGCTGTTTTTT.

The V and J genes are TRBV30 and TRBJ2-2; 9 bases agree with TRBD2. Germline V gives CDR1 GTSNPN, CDR2 SVGIG (reference sequence). J lost 0 bases, V lost 4 bases, and 12 bases had no gene match. This CDR3 spans 18 amino acids. CDR3 bases: TGTGCCTGGACTTCTAAGGGCGGGAGGGCCGCGAACACCGGGGAGCTGTTTTTT. Translated: CAWTSKGGRAANTGELFF.